This T cell receptor (beta chain) is from a study of cytomegalovirus exposure and HLA in healthy donors (dated by TCRdb to about 2017). Turning to the overall study: An earlier analysis of 587 of the donors reported approximately 260 Gb of sequence data and around 110 million unique TCR beta sequences obtained from 180 million or so T cells. In addition to the first cohort of around 670 subjects, a separate validation cohort of 130 or so different subjects was used. Donor age, sex, ethnicity and CMV serostatus were collected together with the repertoire data. Several DR-DQ haplotypes were treated as single units for association and clustering because of strong linkage in the cohort. About 300 gigabases of sequencing data and 70 million to 85 million unique TCR sequences were included in an early release covering around 650 HLA-typed donors. A later analysis re-examined previously published TCR beta repertoires from more than 600 donors and added high-resolution HLA genotyping to investigate patterns of TCR occurrence. Class I and class II HLA loci were covered by the typing at four-digit resolution. A later genetic analysis took genome-wide SNP genotypes for 398 of the 666 donors and used that subset as a discovery cohort. The study profiled the T cell repertoires of about 720 subjects by immunosequencing and related them to cytomegalovirus serostatus. Typing coverage differed by locus: A, B, C, DRB1 and DQB1 were typed in roughly 620-640 donors, DQA1 in approximately 520, DPA1 in around 600, and DPB1 in approximately 450. Of the roughly 420 genotyped donors, 81% were placed in the genetic ancestry cluster associated with self-reported Caucasian donors. Rather than drawing on any new phenotypic data, the later analysis identified candidate immune exposures from TCR beta sequences and the way those sequences occurred across donors. Among about 410 genotyped donors of the cohort, an average of roughly 230,000 unique TCR beta nucleotide sequences was sequenced per donor, of which roughly 17% were non-productive. The aim of the study was to test whether cataloging public T cell receptors could identify signatures of past pathogen exposure. An earlier analysis of 500 to 650 of the donors applied high-throughput TCR beta sequencing to assess whether each TCR beta V gene segment acted as functional or pseudogenic. Every repertoire in the discovery cohort had been generated on one and the same sequencing platform. To predict cytomegalovirus infection status, the study combined high-throughput TCR immunosequencing, statistical association of individual TCRs with disease status, and machine learning.

The cohort comprised 670 or so healthy bone marrow donors. At the time of sampling, every cohort member was nominally healthy, though immune exposures that went unrecorded were likely present. The donor was CMV seronegative and was included in the group of hundreds of seronegative cohort members. Each donor provided a peripheral blood sample, and peripheral blood mononuclear cells were used for TCR beta sequencing. Genomic DNA was extracted from the blood cell samples with the Qiagen DNeasy Blood Extraction Kit. The study at large found these results: Broadly in line with IMGT annotations, most TCR beta V segments showed up in productive rearrangements about 87% or about 30% of the time in an earlier analysis of 450 to 750 of the donors. Several of the top co-occurrence clusters appeared to be linked to parvovirus B19, influenza, CMV and Epstein-Barr virus, according to a later analysis. Roughly uniform sequencing depth across donors was assumed in presence/absence analyses, although this assumption may not hold. In a later genetic analysis, a missense DCLRE1C variant was associated with V-gene and J-gene trimming of TCR beta chains, and the association was replicated in an independent cohort. Only TCR beta chains were sequenced in this cohort, and the absence of alpha or paired-chain data limited detectable features. Linkage disequilibrium might explain the correlated functional status among segregating V segments, but an unknown experimental factor could not be ruled out. Strong co-occurrence of HLA alleles, especially DR and DQ, made assigning TCR associations to individual alleles difficult. The authors suggested that the approach could potentially be generalized to other disease states and immunological phenotypes. Because HLA typing was missing for some donors at each locus, association tests included only the typed subset. Because counts were too low, about 15 rarely observed V segments, including chromosome 9 orphons, were left out of the earlier analysis of roughly 600 of the donors. In the study, roughly 160 TCR beta chains were listed as associated with cytomegalovirus. A later analysis found that HLA-associated TCR beta chains were more clonally expanded and had lower generation probabilities than equally common non-associated chains. Most CMV-associated TCR beta chains appeared to be HLA-restricted in a later analysis, and the HLA associations seemed to be driven largely by CMV exposure. A later genetic analysis reported fewer N-insertions in productive TCRs among donors in an Asian-associated ancestry cluster than the roughly 640-donor mean. At a false discovery rate of 0.05, a later analysis linked some 18,000 TCR beta sequences to specific HLA alleles. In a later analysis, the rate of TCR association differed among HLA loci, with DRB1 alleles having the most associated TCRs and HLA-C alleles having the fewest. In vitro tests confirmed that a few of the cytomegalovirus-associated TCR beta chains recognize cytomegalovirus antigens. A cluster of highly shared sequence variants was judged likely to be a technical artifact of the sequencing pipeline. A further reported finding was that TCR beta sequences accurately predicted the HLA-A and HLA-B alleles for most subjects in the first cohort. Most TCR sequences were seen in very few donors, while some public TCRs were found in many individuals. Immune exposure information for the cohort was limited to CMV serostatus. Some IMGT-functional V segments, including TRBV6-2 and TRBV6-3, could not be told apart with the 87-base-pair reads, so those segments were excluded. In both the original and validation cohorts, the classifier was reported to diagnose cytomegalovirus status with high specificity and sensitivity.

CDR1 and CDR2, per the germline V gene, are SGHRS and YFSETQ. The CDR3 starts with the cysteine, ends with the phenylalanine, and has 16 residues. The read is trimmed to its CDR3 DNA, 48 bases read in frame from base 1. Trimming accounts for 2 bases at V and 5 bases at J, while the number of junction bases matched to no gene is 9. A remark on this clone: The clone's antigen remains unknown.

The protocol used for the library was the immunoSEQ multiplex PCR assay. For the multiplex PCR, a mixture combining 60 forward primers for TCR Vbeta segments and 13 reverse primers for TCR Jbeta segments was used. The CDR3 region of rearranged TCR beta genes was amplified from genomic DNA by a multiplex PCR assay. Amplified TCR beta libraries were sequenced as 87-base-pair reads on the Illumina HiSeq System. The paper's processing steps were these. A later analysis tallied around 82 million unique TCR beta chains across the 640 or so repertoires, and 10 million to 11 million of those chains were shared by two or more donors. A nearest-neighbor algorithm error-corrected the raw reads and collapsed the reads into unique sequences, merging closely related sequences to remove PCR and sequencing errors. V, D and J gene segments were assigned by aligning CDR3 sequences to IMGT reference sequences. For a sequence to be retained, at least a six-nucleotide match to both a V gene segment and a J gene segment was required. Rearrangements were classified as productive when the CDR3 lacked stop codons and remained in frame with V and J, and all other rearrangements were classified as non-productive. Following IMGT convention, CDR3 was defined as the stretch from the second conserved V-encoded cysteine up to the conserved J-encoded phenylalanine. In an earlier analysis of around 600 of the donors, sequences lacking an unambiguous match to a single V gene segment were excluded. In an earlier analysis of 587 of the donors, V segments were called functional above 56.7% productive rearrangements and were called segregating when the between-donor standard deviation exceeded 5%. To diagnose cytomegalovirus status from the catalog of TCR beta chain sequences, a statistical classification framework was built. In a later analysis, TCR nucleotide sequences were compared against IMGT/GENE-DB human TR gene sequences so that V and J genes could be assigned. In a later analysis, CDR3 sequences and most-parsimonious VDJ recombination scenarios were assigned using the TCRdist pipeline. In a later analysis, each TCR beta chain was defined by its CDR3 amino acid sequence together with its V-gene family, and reads lacking a unique V-gene family were excluded. To address suspected cross-contamination and a sequencing artifact, a later analysis removed a few hundred highly shared, low-generation-probability nucleotide sequences. In a later analysis, a clonal expansion index for each public chain was calculated from normalized within-repertoire ranks of inferred template counts. A later analysis computed generation probabilities with a VDJ recombination model fitted to out-of-frame rearrangements, and checked the results against IGoR. In a later analysis, TCR-TCR, TCR-HLA and TCR-CMV co-occurrence was scored with hypergeometric tests, and a repertoire-size bias correction was applied to TCR pairs. A later analysis estimated false discovery rates by permuting HLA or CMV assignments 20 times. In a later analysis, co-occurring TCRs were grouped using DBSCAN, with TCRdist sequence similarity added in when clustering inside HLA-allele-positive subsets. For co-occurrence clustering, repertoires with fewer than 30,000 or more than 120,000 public chains were excluded, along with 4 to 6 repertoires with anomalous nucleotide sharing. TCRdb took over this immuneACCESS table, retaining in-frame rearrangements with V and J assigned. Such tables are incomplete; in checked studies, under half of the missing clones stem from an unresolved V gene, and the remainder is unexplained. That table supplies the V and J calls and clone size; D and trimming were determined from the DNA. The table for this sample lists tens of thousands of clones. The top ten constitute about 1.5% of the sample.

Sequenced sample: PBMCs. This sequence originates from a woman aged 55-69 years in good health and CMV-seronegative. The chain joins TRBV5-1 to TRBJ2-2; a stretch of 7 junction bases matches TRBD1. In nucleotide form, the sequence is TGCGCCAGCAGCTTTGGGGGTGACAGGGTTACCGGGGAGCTGTTTTTT. This encodes CASSFGGDRVTGELFF. When the CDR3 is completed using the reference TRBV5-1 and TRBJ2-2 genes on either side, the full variable domain is KAGVTQTPRYLIKTRGQQVTLSCSPISGHRSVSWYQQTPGQGLQFLFEYFSETQRNKGNFPGRFSGRQFSNSRSEMNVSTLELGDSALYLCASSFGGDRVTGELFFGEGSRLTVL.